The T cell receptor (beta chain) described here comes from a study of cytomegalovirus exposure and HLA in healthy donors. Turning to the study itself: The roughly 110 validation repertoires were produced on the same platform as the roughly 670 repertoires of the first cohort. This was reported in a later analysis. General study findings and limits: It was confirmed in vitro that three of the CMV-associated chains were specific for CMV antigens. The study recorded 164 TCR beta chains that were cytomegalovirus-associated. Reports indicated that the classifier achieved high specificity and sensitivity in diagnosing cytomegalovirus status.

Trimming shortened V by 4 bases and J by 3 bases, and 14 bases separated the two germline ends. Germline CDR1 LNHDA, CDR2 SQIVND (reference sequence). This CDR3 has 15 amino acids. Method: immunoSEQ multiplex PCR; TCRdb's copy keeps in-frame clones and lacks some. The sample contains about 130,000 clones, roughly 87% of which appear only once. For this clone: Its antigen is not identified.

The chain links TRBV19 to TRBJ2-3, with D possibly being TRBD1 (6 bases). The sequenced material came from PBMCs. The TCR sequence derives from a woman younger than 30 in good health and CMV-seropositive. CDR3 region: CASSRSARGTDTQYF. The CDR3, as DNA: TGTGCCAGTAGTAGGAGTGCGAGGGGGACAGATACGCAGTATTTT.